This T cell receptor (beta chain) was obtained from a study of blood T cells in healthy people across ages. General study points: TCR beta diversity, measured per million T cells, fell in a roughly linear way with age.

V was trimmed by 6 bases and J by 0 bases, leaving 11 bases between them. Germline V gene data show CDR1 as SQVTM and CDR2 as ANQGSEA. The CDR3 has 14 residues. Note on this clonotype: Its specificity is not known.

Primers used in a second PCR of roughly 7 to 12 cycles were a sample-barcoded 5' primer and a J-beta primer mix. TCRdb reprocessed the 5' RACE reads with MiXCR, giving one entry per CDR3 protein. The data contain under 1,100,000 distinct CDR3 sequences, 20% to 25% of them singletons. The sample was also reused in another study, on T cells of mothers and their children. This second report adds: Nine systemically healthy Caucasian donors: three mothers, six children. Reads obtained per mother exceeded 10 million TCR beta CDR3 reads, with a few million obtained per child. Within related and unrelated pairs, thymic selection shapes TCR recombination output in a similar way.

The chain has TRBV29-1 and TRBJ2-2; D might be TRBD1 (7 bases). The sample consisted of blood. The receptor's source is a girl aged 2 to 10 in good health. The CDR3 sequence is CSVAGGPNTGELFF. CDR3 in DNA: TGCAGCGTCGCAGGGGGGCCGAACACCGGGGAGCTGTTTTTT.